Listed below are T cell receptor beta chains from one sample, sequenced in a study of blood T cell repertoires in COVID-19. Only in-frame clones appear in the TCRdb table, and some are missing; sequencing was by immunoSEQ multiplex PCR. Of about 140,000 clones in the sample, approximately 83% were seen once. The specimen sequenced was peripheral blood. The receptors were gathered from a woman aged 55-70 years with acute or convalescent COVID-19. CDR3s include the opening cysteine and the closing phenylalanine or tryptophan. Fields, in order: J gene, V gene, CDR3 protein.

>TRBJ1-1|TRBV6-6
CASTAGGYTEAFF
>TRBJ2-1|TRBV11-2
CASSLVGGLAGETTQFF
>TRBJ2-7|TRBV7-8
CASSSARYGYEQYF
>TRBJ2-1|TRBV6-2/TRBV6-3
CASSLAGGPNNEQFF
>TRBJ2-1|TRBV7-9
CASSSERVLYNEQFF
>TRBJ2-1|TRBV19
CASSWTPLRRYNEQFF
>TRBJ1-5|TRBV7-8
CASSLGQNQPQHF
>TRBJ1-1|TRBV4-3
CASSHGQWVAEAFF
>TRBJ2-3|TRBV29-1
CSVEGDREMDTQYF
>TRBJ2-1|TRBV11-3
CASSLDGRRYNEQFF
>TRBJ2-3|TRBV7-2
CASSYSSGRPTDTQYF
>TRBJ2-5|TRBV28
CASRRRLAGGPETQYF
>TRBJ2-7|TRBV28
CASTYRATSEQYF
>TRBJ1-6|TRBV4-1
CASSQEGRGIGSPLHF
>TRBJ2-1|TRBV2
CASRGTGGSYNEQFF
>TRBJ2-5|TRBV27
CASSLFPRETQYF
>TRBJ2-1|TRBV28
CASSPAGTGLNNEQFF
>TRBJ2-1|TRBV7-8
CASSLDVNEQFF
>TRBJ2-7|TRBV28
CAVGQGAWEQYF
>TRBJ1-1|TRBV19
CASTPGNTEAFF
>TRBJ2-7|TRBV18
CASSPLGQPSYEQYF
>TRBJ1-1|TRBV3-1/TRBV3-2
CASSPDTLNTEAFF
>TRBJ2-2|TRBV11-2
CASSLGLAGVGRTGELFF
>TRBJ2-7|TRBV28
CASSPPGLASYEQYF
>TRBJ1-5|TRBV27
CASSGLNQPQHF